A selection of T cell receptor beta chains follows, all from one sample in a study of blood T cell repertoires in COVID-19. The table came from immunoSEQ multiplex PCR; TCRdb's copy has only in-frame clones and leaves some out. The table records approximately 200,000 clones, about nine tenths of them present only once. The sequenced sample was PBMCs or T cells enriched from blood (not recorded which). The receptor source for this set is a man aged 30-40 years in a cohort exposed to, infected with or recovered from COVID-19 (not recorded which). CDR3s include the opening cysteine and the closing phenylalanine or tryptophan. The D gene is left open where the match is weak. Not every row has a clone size; where given, it reads once, few, many or a size class.

cdr3_nt cdr3_aa d_call j_call clone_size v_call
TGTGCCAGCAGCCGTTCCACAGGGGGCCGGAATGAGCAGTTCTTC CASSRSTGGRNEQFF TRBD1 TRBJ2-1 . TRBV5-4
TGCAGCGGCCGTAGGGGGCGAGCGACTGAAGCTTTCTTT CSGRRGRATEAFF TRBD1 TRBJ1-1 once TRBV29-1
TGTGCCAGTAGTATAGATCGACGGGAGGGCCAGTCTCAGTACTTC CASSIDRREGQSQYF TRBD2 TRBJ2-5 . TRBV19
TGTGCCAGCAGCTTGGGGACAACCACTGAAGCTTTCTTT CASSLGTTTEAFF . TRBJ1-1 . TRBV27
TGTGCCAGCACACTAGCGGGAGACGCCGGGGAGCTGTTTTTT CASTLAGDAGELFF TRBD2 TRBJ2-2 . TRBV6-5
TGTGCCAGCACCGGAGGACGGGGGGGCAACCCCAACTATGGCTACACCTTC CASTGGRGGNPNYGYTF . TRBJ1-2 . TRBV28
TGTGCCAGCAGTTCCACGACCCGCAGGCGGGCAAAGGACACTGAAGCTTTCTTT CASSSTTRRRAKDTEAFF . TRBJ1-1 . TRBV11-2
TGTGCCAGCAGCCAAGATCTAGGAGCGGGAGCGGTTTTGGGCACAGATACGCAGTATTTT CASSQDLGAGAVLGTDTQYF TRBD2 TRBJ2-3 few TRBV3-1/TRBV3-2
TGTGCCAGCAGCCCAACCGGACTGGCATTAAACATTCAGTACTTC CASSPTGLALNIQYF . TRBJ2-4 . TRBV2
TGTGCCAGCAGCCAAGATTGGGCGGGCTTCTACGAGCAGTACTTC CASSQDWAGFYEQYF . TRBJ2-7 . TRBV14
TGTGCCAGCAGCTTAGGATATTGGCAGGTAGCCGGGGAGCTGTTTTTT CASSLGYWQVAGELFF . TRBJ2-2 . TRBV11-2
TGTGCCAGCAGCTCCTGGGGGGATGAGCAGTTCTTC CASSSWGDEQFF . TRBJ2-1 . TRBV5-4
TGTGCCAGCCTTGGACAAGTCGTTTCGAACACTGAAGCTTTCTTT CASLGQVVSNTEAFF . TRBJ1-1 . TRBV7-9
TGTGCCAGCAGTGCCGGGTCCCCCAATGGGCCCCAGCATTTT CASSAGSPNGPQHF . TRBJ1-5 . TRBV9
TGTGCCAGCACCCAAGCAAATGAGCAGTTCTTC CASTQANEQFF . TRBJ2-1 few TRBV27
TGTGCCAGCTCCCGAACCGGGACTAGGGACACCGGGGAGCTGTTTTTT CASSRTGTRDTGELFF TRBD2 TRBJ2-2 . TRBV6-4
TGTGCCAGCAGTTTATACTTAAGGGGGGATACGCAGTATTTT CASSLYLRGDTQYF . TRBJ2-3 . TRBV27
TGTGCCAGCAGTTTACGGACAGGGCGTTTGCAGTACTTC CASSLRTGRLQYF TRBD1 TRBJ2-7 . TRBV27
TGCGCCAGCAGCCCGGGACAGGGGGCTTCGTACGAGCAGTACTTC CASSPGQGASYEQYF TRBD1 TRBJ2-7 . TRBV4-1
TGTGCCAGCAGTTTATTCGGACAGGGGGCCGCAGATACGCAGTATTTT CASSLFGQGAADTQYF TRBD1 TRBJ2-3 . TRBV27
TGTGCCAGTATCTTACGACAGGGAGTATACACTGAAGCTTTCTTT CASILRQGVYTEAFF TRBD1 TRBJ1-1 . TRBV19
TGTGCCAGCAGTTTAGAGGCGGGAGGGGCCTACGAGCAGTACTTC CASSLEAGGAYEQYF TRBD2 TRBJ2-7 . TRBV27
TGTGCCAGCAGCCCACAGGTCTATAATTCACCCCTCCACTTT CASSPQVYNSPLHF . TRBJ1-6 . TRBV6-5
TGTGCCAGTAGTATGGTAGCGGGGGCTAATGAGCAGTACTTC CASSMVAGANEQYF TRBD2 TRBJ2-7 . TRBV19
TGTGCCAGCAGACCCGGGACAGCCAATTCACCCCTCCACTTT CASRPGTANSPLHF TRBD1 TRBJ1-6 . TRBV11-2
TGTGCCAGTAGTGCCGACAGAGTTTATGGCTACACCTTC CASSADRVYGYTF . TRBJ1-2 few TRBV19
TGTGCCACCATGACAGGATTTAATGAAAAACTGTTTTTT CATMTGFNEKLFF . TRBJ1-4 . TRBV2
TGTGCCAGCAGTGCTTTTTCGGGTAGCAATCAGCCCCAGCATTTT CASSAFSGSNQPQHF . TRBJ1-5 . TRBV2
TGTGCCAGCAGCCCAGGGAGTGGGGGCTCGGATGGCTACACCTTC CASSPGSGGSDGYTF . TRBJ1-2 . TRBV9
TGTGCCAGCAAACGGAGCTCTGGAAACACCATATATTTT CASKRSSGNTIYF . TRBJ1-3 . TRBV9
TGTGCCAGCAGCTCAGGACAGCGCATGAACACTGAAGCTTTCTTT CASSSGQRMNTEAFF . TRBJ1-1 . TRBV5-4
TGTGCCAGCAGTTTAAAGACAGTAAGGGGCTACACCTTC CASSLKTVRGYTF . TRBJ1-2 . TRBV28
TGTGCCAGCAGCTTCCCAGCGATGAACACTGAAGCTTTCTTT CASSFPAMNTEAFF . TRBJ1-1 . TRBV7-9
TGTGCCAGCAGCCCCGAAAGCGGGGCGGATACGCAGTATTTT CASSPESGADTQYF TRBD2 TRBJ2-3 . TRBV5-4
TGTGCCAGCAGCTTATTACAGGGTACATACTACGAGCAGTACTTC CASSLLQGTYYEQYF . TRBJ2-7 . TRBV7-8
TGTGCCAGCAGCCCGAGCACTGAAGCTTTCTTT CASSPSTEAFF . TRBJ1-1 . TRBV7-8
TGCGCCAGCAGTCAGTCGGGACAGGGGGCGGGCGCGTACTTCTACGAGCAGTACTTC CASSQSGQGAGAYFYEQYF TRBD1 TRBJ2-7 . TRBV23-1
TGTGCCAGCAGCCAAGTCCGTACAGGGTACTCTGAAGCTTTCTTT CASSQVRTGYSEAFF . TRBJ1-1 . TRBV14
TGTGCCAGCAGTTTAGGGGGCTACGAAAAACTGTTTTTT CASSLGGYEKLFF . TRBJ1-4 . TRBV27
TGTGCCAGCCGGTGGTCAGAGACCCAGTACTTC CASRWSETQYF . TRBJ2-5 . TRBV6-5
TGTGCCAGCAGGGCCGGGACAGTTGATTATGGCTACACCTTC CASRAGTVDYGYTF TRBD1 TRBJ1-2 . TRBV6-5
TGTGCCAGCAGTTTATATGGCCTCGGGACTAAACAAGAGACCCAGTACTTC CASSLYGLGTKQETQYF TRBD2 TRBJ2-5 . TRBV27
TGTGCCAGCAGCGTTAGCGGGAGCTTCGATACGCAGTATTTT CASSVSGSFDTQYF TRBD2 TRBJ2-3 . TRBV9
TGTGCCAGCAGGTTGGGCCTCCTAGGCTACACCTTC CASRLGLLGYTF . TRBJ1-2 once TRBV5-6
TGTGCCAGTAGTAGCGTGACTAGACACTACGAGCAGTACTTC CASSSVTRHYEQYF . TRBJ2-7 once TRBV19
TGCGCCAGCAGCCAAGAGGGGAATGGAGGGGAAAAACTGTTTTTT CASSQEGNGGEKLFF . TRBJ1-4 . TRBV4-3
TGTGCCAGCAGCCCCAGTGGAGGAGCCTACACCTTC CASSPSGGAYTF . TRBJ1-2 once TRBV9
TGTGCCAGCAGCCTTAGAGGAAAGGAATACACTGAAGCTTTCTTT CASSLRGKEYTEAFF . TRBJ1-1 . TRBV7-8
TGTGCCAGCAGCTTAGGGGAGTGGTACAGGGGGCGCGATCGGTATGGCTACACCTTC CASSLGEWYRGRDRYGYTF TRBD1 TRBJ1-2 . TRBV11-2
TGTGCCAGCAGTTTGATAGGGGGCGCTGGAAACACCATATATTTT CASSLIGGAGNTIYF TRBD1 TRBJ1-3 . TRBV27
TGTGCCAGCAGCCAGACCGGGAGCAGAGGAGACTATGGCTACACCTTC CASSQTGSRGDYGYTF . TRBJ1-2 few TRBV4-2
TGTGCCAGCAGCCCGGGGACAGGTGGCTACGAGCAGTACTTC CASSPGTGGYEQYF TRBD1 TRBJ2-7 . TRBV7-8
TGTGCCAGCAGTCCGACTAGCGGGAGCTCCCACGAGCAGTACTTC CASSPTSGSSHEQYF TRBD2 TRBJ2-7 . TRBV5-4
TGTGCCACCACTAGCGGCTTTACCTACGAGCAGTACTTC CATTSGFTYEQYF TRBD2 TRBJ2-7 few TRBV2
TGTGCCAGCAGTTTACCGACAGGAAGGTGGGGCGAGCAGTACTTC CASSLPTGRWGEQYF . TRBJ2-7 . TRBV27
TGTGCCAGCAGCTTAGCCTCTGTATGGAGCCTCTCTGGAAACACCATATATTTT CASSLASVWSLSGNTIYF . TRBJ1-3 . TRBV7-6
TGTGCCAGCAGCCGACAGGGGCTAAATCAGCCCCAGCATTTT CASSRQGLNQPQHF TRBD1 TRBJ1-5 . TRBV5-4
TGTGCCAGCAGTATTGGGGGGAGCTCCTACAATGAGCAGTTCTTC CASSIGGSSYNEQFF . TRBJ2-1 once TRBV27
TGTGCCAGCAGCTTATTCCCCGGGGGACCGAACACCGGGGAGCTGTTTTTT CASSLFPGGPNTGELFF . TRBJ2-2 . TRBV7-8